This TCR beta chain was sequenced for a study of tumor-infiltrating lymphocytes in primary liver carcinoma. Broader study findings: Relative to blood, tumors carried a significantly larger fraction of the repertoire in their top 250 clones (p = 0.039).

Total RNA (approximately 450 ng) served as template for TCR beta cDNA synthesis primed by a constant-region primer. Nested multiplex PCR, run for three rounds with slightly modified ARM-PCR, yielded TCR beta libraries. TCRdb ran MiXCR on the multiplex PCR reads and lists one entry per CDR3 protein. The table lists roughly 30,000 distinct CDR3 sequences, 71% of them singletons. Starting material for RNA and DNA co-extraction consisted of about 20-32 mg of unsorted bulk tissue. This clonotype was observed once. Its antigen is still unknown. A junction end diverges from the germline sequence, so it may reflect a read error. Material: liver tumor tissue from sampling region 3. As for subset: tumor region T3, left-lateral pole. The clonotype comes from a woman aged 30 to 39 with primary liver carcinoma and hepatitis B virus infection.

The CDR3 bases are TGTGCCAGCAGTCCGCGGACTGGGTTCGCCGGGGAGCTGTTTTTC. This codes for CASSPRTGFAGELFF. The chain employs TRBV6-5 and TRBJ2-2; a weak D match, TRBD2 (5 bases). Germline V gives CDR1 MNHEY, CDR2 SVGAGI. There are 15 residues in the CDR3.